This T cell receptor (beta chain) was identified during a study of blood T cell repertoires in COVID-19. This CDR3 is 13 amino acids long. Looked up from germline, CDR1 is MNHNY and CDR2 is SVGAGI (reference sequence). V gave up 6 bases and J gave up 5 bases; unmatched junction bases: 3. Original processing notes: How many nucleated cells were present was estimated from reference gene primer amplification. Using immunoSEQ multiplex PCR, the repertoire was profiled, and TCRdb retains in-frame clones only, with some absent. V and J calls and clone size come straight from that table; D and trimming were deduced from the DNA. This table holds 90,000 to 130,000 clones, just over 75% found once.

Sequencing input: peripheral blood. This rearrangement joins TRBV6-6 to TRBJ2-3, with 9 bases identical to TRBD2. The sequence derives from an elderly woman with acute or convalescent COVID-19. CDR3 protein: CASRLTSGDTQYF. In DNA, the CDR3 is TGTGCCAGCAGGTTGACTAGCGGAGATACGCAGTATTTT.